The present T cell receptor beta chain was sequenced within a study of tumor-infiltrating lymphocytes in primary liver carcinoma. Study findings and constraints: Tumor-adjacent and tumor-blood pairs displayed less overlap than did pairs of tumor regions. Merely some 8-24% of top clones spanned all five tumor regions. Significantly greater top-250-clone fractions characterized tumors relative to blood (p = 0.039).

In regard to this clonotype: Its target is not known. This may arise from a read error, as a much more abundant clone is one base away. The CDR3 does not end in the conserved phenylalanine or tryptophan, so this is likely a read error.

It was from about 21-30 mg of unsorted bulk tissue that RNA and DNA were co-extracted. In every tumor sample, viable tumor cells made up over 75%. The authors made TCR beta cDNA from 450 to 600 ng total RNA with a constant-region primer. It was through three nested multiplex PCR rounds of slightly modified ARM-PCR that TCR beta libraries arose. PCR rounds one and two used TRBV1-TRBV30 forward primers with a C-beta reverse primer for about 11 cycles each. MiXCR was run by TCRdb on the multiplex PCR reads, yielding one entry per CDR3 protein. The table shows tens of thousands of distinct CDR3 sequences, with about two thirds occurring only once. V gave up 0 bases and J gave up 5 bases, with 2 bases separating them. The CDR3 sequence is 11 residues long. Germline lookup yields CDR1 WSHSY and CDR2 SAAADI.

What was sequenced was liver tumor tissue from sampling region 4. Sample subset: tumor region T4, right-lateral pole. The V call is TRBV10-2, the J call TRBJ2-7; D remains unclear. This receptor was taken from a middle-aged man with primary liver carcinoma and hepatitis B virus infection. CDR3 residues: CASSESHEQYL. CDR3 DNA: TGCGCCAGCAGTGAGTCCCACGAGCAGTACTTA.